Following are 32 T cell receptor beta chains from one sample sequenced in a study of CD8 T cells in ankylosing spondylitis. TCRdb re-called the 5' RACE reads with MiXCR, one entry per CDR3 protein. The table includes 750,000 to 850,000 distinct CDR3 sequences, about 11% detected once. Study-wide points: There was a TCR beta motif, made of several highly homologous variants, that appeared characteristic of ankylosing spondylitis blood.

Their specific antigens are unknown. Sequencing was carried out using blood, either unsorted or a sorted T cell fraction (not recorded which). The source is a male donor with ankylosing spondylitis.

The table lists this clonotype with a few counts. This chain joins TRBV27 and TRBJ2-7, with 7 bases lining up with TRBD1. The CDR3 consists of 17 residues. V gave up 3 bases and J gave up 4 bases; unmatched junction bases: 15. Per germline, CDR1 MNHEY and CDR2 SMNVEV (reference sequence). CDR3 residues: CASSLRPSGQFFYEQYF. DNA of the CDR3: TGTGCCAGCAGTTTGAGGCCATCGGGACAGTTCTTTTACGAGCAGTACTTC.

The CDR3 region has the DNA TGCAGTGCTAGCGGGACATGGTACCAAGAGACCCAGTACTTC. Encoded protein: CSASGTWYQETQYF. The rearrangement uses TRBV20-1 and TRBJ2-5; perhaps TRBD1 as D (6 bases). The germline V gene has CDR1 DFQATT and CDR2 SNEGSKA (reference sequence). This CDR3 comprises 14 residues. Trimming stripped 3 bases from V and 0 bases from J, with 11 bases between.

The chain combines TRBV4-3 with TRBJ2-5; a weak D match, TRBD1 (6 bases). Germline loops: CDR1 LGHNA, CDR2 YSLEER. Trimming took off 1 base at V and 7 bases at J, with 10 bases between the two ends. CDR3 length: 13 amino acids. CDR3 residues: CASSQGQGGTQYF. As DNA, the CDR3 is TGCGCCAGCAGCCAAGGACAAGGGGGGACCCAGTACTTC.

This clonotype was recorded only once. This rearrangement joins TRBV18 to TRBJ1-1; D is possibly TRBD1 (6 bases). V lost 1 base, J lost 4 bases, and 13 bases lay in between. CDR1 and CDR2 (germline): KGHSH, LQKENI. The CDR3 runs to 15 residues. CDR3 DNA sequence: TGTGCCAGCTCACCACTTGGGGGGCGCGGCACTGAAGCTTTCTTT. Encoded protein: CASSPLGGRGTEAFF.

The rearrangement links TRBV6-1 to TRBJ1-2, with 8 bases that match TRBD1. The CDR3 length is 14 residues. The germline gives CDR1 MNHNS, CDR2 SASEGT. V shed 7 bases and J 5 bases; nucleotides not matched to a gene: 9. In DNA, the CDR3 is TGTGCCAGCACGCGAGACAGGGGAGGATATGGCTACACCTTC. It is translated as CASTRDRGGYGYTF.

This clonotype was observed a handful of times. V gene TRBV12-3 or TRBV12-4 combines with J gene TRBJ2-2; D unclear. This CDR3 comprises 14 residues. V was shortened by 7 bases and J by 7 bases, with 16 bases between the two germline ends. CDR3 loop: CASTLEASGGELFF. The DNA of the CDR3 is TGTGCCAGCACCCTGGAAGCTTCGGGCGGGGAGCTGTTTTTT.

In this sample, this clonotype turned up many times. This CDR3 is CASSSDRDDEQFF. The DNA of the CDR3 is TGTGCCAGCAGTTCGGACAGGGACGATGAGCAGTTCTTC. The V gene is TRBV7-2, the J gene TRBJ2-1, with 8 nucleotides matching TRBD1. The CDR3 covers 13 residues. J lost 8 bases, V lost 6 bases, and 6 bases had no gene match. From germline, CDR1 is SGHTA and CDR2 FQGNSA. The variable domain in full, with the rest retrieved from reference TRBV7-2 and TRBJ2-1, is GAGVSQSPSNKVTEKGKDVELRCDPISGHTALYWYRQSLGQGLEFLIYFQGNSAPDKSGLPSDRFSAERTGGSVSTLTIQRTQQEDSAVYLCASSSDRDDEQFFGPGTRLTVL.

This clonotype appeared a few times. The chain's CDR3 is CSARVQEGYGYTF. In DNA form, the CDR3 reads TGCAGTGCTAGAGTGCAGGAGGGTTATGGCTACACCTTC. The chain has TRBV20-1 and TRBJ1-2, with D hard to call. V gave up 1 base and J gave up 5 bases, with 11 bases separating them. From germline, CDR1 is DFQATT and CDR2 SNEGSKA (reference sequence). The CDR3 runs to 13 residues.

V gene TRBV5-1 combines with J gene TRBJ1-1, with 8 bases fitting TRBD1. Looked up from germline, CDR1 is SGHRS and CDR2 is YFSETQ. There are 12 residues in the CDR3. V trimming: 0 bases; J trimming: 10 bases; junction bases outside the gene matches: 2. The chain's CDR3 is CASSLGDRGAFF. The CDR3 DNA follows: TGCGCCAGCAGCTTGGGTGACAGGGGAGCTTTCTTT.

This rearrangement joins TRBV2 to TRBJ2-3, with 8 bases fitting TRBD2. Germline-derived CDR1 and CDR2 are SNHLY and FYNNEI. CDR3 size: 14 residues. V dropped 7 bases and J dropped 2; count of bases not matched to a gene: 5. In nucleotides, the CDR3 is TGTGCCAGCACGGGGGGGATTTTCACAGATACGCAGTATTTT. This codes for CASTGGIFTDTQYF. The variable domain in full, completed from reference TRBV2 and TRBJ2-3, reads EPEVTQTPSHQVTQMGQEVILRCVPISNHLYFYWYRQILGQKVEFLVSFYNNEISEKSEIFDDQFSVERPDGSNFTLKIRSTKLEDSAMYFCASTGGIFTDTQYFGPGTRLTVL.

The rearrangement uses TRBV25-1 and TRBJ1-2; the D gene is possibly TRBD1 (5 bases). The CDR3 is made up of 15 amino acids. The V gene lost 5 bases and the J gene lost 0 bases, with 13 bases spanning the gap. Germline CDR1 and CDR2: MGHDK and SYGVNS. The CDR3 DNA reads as TGTGCCAGCAGTCAGGGCTTCCTAGCTAACTATGGCTACACCTTC. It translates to CASSQGFLANYGYTF.

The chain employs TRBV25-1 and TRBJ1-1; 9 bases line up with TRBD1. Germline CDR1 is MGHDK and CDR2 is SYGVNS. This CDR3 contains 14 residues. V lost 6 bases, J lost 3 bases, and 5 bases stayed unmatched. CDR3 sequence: CASRRDREDTEAFF. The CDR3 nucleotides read TGTGCCAGCAGAAGGGACAGGGAAGACACTGAAGCTTTCTTT.

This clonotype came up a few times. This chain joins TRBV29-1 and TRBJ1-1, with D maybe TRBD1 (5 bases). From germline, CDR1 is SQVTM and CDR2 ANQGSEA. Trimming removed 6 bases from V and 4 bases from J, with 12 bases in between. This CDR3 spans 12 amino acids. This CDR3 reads CSVTGTVTEAFF. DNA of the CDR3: TGCAGCGTGACCGGGACGGTCACTGAAGCTTTCTTT.

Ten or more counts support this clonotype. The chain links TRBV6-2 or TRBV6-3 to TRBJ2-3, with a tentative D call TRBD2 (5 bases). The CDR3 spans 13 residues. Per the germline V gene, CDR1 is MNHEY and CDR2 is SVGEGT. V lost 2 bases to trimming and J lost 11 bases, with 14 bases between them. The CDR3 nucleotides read TGTGCCAGCAGTTACGTCAACCGAGGAGGGCAGTATTTT. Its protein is CASSYVNRGGQYF.

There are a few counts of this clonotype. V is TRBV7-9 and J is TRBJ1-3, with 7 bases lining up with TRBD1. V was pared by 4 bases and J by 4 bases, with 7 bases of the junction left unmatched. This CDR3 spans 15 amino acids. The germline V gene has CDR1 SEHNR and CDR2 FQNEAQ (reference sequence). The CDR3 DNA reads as TGTGCCAGCAGCTCCACACTGACAGGGGGAAACACCATATATTTT. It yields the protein CASSSTLTGGNTIYF.

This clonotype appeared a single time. CDR3 in amino acids: CASSINREPDGYTF. CDR3 nucleotides: TGTGCCAGCTCAATTAACAGGGAGCCAGATGGCTACACCTTC. The J gene is TRBJ1-2, the V gene TRBV18, with D perhaps matching TRBD1 (6 bases). V lost 5 bases, J lost 6 bases, and 16 bases lay in between. The CDR3 extends over 14 amino acids. CDR1 is KGHSH, CDR2 LQKENI, per germline.

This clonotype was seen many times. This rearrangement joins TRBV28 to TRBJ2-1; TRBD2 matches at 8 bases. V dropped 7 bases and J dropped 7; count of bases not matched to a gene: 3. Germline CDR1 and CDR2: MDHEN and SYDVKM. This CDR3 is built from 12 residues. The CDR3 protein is CASNRGGNEQFF. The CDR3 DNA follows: TGTGCCAGCAATCGGGGGGGAAATGAGCAGTTCTTC.

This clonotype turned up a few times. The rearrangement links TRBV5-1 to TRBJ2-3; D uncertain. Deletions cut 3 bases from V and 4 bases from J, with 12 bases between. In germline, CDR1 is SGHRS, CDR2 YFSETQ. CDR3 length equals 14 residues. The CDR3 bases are TGCGCCAGCAGCTCCCGGCAGCCCGCAGATACGCAGTATTTT. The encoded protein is CASSSRQPADTQYF.

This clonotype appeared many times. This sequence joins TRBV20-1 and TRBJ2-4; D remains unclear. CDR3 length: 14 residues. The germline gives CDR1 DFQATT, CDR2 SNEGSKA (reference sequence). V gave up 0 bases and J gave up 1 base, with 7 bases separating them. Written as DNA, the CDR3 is TGCAGTGCTAGAGATCGCTTGGCCAAAAACATTCAGTACTTC. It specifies CSARDRLAKNIQYF.

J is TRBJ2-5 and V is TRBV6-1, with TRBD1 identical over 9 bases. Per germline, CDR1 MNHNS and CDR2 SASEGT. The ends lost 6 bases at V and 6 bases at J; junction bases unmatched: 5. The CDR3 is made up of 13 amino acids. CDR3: CASSTGGRKTQYF. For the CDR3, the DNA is TGTGCCAGCAGCACAGGGGGCCGGAAGACCCAGTACTTC.

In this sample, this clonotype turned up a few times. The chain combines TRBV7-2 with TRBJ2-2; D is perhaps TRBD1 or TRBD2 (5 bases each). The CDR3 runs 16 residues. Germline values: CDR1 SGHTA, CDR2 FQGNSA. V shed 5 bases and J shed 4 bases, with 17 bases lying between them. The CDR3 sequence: CASSPNGTPATGELFF. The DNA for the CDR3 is TGTGCCAGCAGCCCTAACGGGACGCCCGCCACCGGGGAGCTGTTTTTT.

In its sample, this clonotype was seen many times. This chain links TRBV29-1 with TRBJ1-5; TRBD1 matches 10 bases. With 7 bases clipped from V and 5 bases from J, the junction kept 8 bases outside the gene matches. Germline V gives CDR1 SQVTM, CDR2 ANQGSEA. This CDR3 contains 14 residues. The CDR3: CSAVTGTGDQPQHF. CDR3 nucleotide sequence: TGCAGCGCAGTAACAGGGACAGGGGATCAGCCCCAGCATTTT.

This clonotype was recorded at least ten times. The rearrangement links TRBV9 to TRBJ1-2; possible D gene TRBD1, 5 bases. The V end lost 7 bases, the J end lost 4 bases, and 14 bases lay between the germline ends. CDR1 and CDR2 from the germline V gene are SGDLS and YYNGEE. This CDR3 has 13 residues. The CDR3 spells CASRPGGSYGYTF. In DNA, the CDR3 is TGTGCCAGCCGACCTGGGGGTTCCTATGGCTACACCTTC.

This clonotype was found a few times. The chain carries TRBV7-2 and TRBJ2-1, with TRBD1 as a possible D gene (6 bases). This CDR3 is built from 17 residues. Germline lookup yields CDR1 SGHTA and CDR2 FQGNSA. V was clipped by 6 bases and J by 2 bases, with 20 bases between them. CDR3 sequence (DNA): TGTGCCAGCAGAAGAGAATCGCGCAGGGGAACCTACAATGAGCAGTTCTTC. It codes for CASRRESRRGTYNEQFF.

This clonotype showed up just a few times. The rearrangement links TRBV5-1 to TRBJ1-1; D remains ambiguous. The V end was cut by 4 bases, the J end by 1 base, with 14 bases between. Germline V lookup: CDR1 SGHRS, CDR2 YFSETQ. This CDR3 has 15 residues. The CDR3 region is CASSQIISGNTEAFF. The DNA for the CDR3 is TGCGCCAGCAGCCAAATAATCTCGGGGAACACTGAAGCTTTCTTT.

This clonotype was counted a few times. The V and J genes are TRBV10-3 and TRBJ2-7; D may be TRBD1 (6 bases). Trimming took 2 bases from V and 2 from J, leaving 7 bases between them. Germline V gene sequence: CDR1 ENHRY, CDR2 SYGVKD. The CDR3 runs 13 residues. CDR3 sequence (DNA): TGTGCCATCAGTGAGGCAGGGGCCTACGAGCAGTACTTC. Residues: CAISEAGAYEQYF.

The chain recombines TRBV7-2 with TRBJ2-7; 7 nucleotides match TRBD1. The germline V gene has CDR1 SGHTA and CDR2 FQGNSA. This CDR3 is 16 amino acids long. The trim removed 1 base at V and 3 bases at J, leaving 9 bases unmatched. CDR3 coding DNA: TGTGCCAGCAGCTTAGGGGGCAGGGGGTTTCTCTACGAGCAGTACTTC. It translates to CASSLGGRGFLYEQYF.

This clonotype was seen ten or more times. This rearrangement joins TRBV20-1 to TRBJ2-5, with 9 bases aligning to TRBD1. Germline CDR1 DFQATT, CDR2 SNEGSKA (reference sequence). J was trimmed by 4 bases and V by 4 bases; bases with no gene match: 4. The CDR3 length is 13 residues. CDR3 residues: CSAKRTGVETQYF. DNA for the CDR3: TGCAGTGCTAAAAGGACAGGGGTAGAGACCCAGTACTTC.

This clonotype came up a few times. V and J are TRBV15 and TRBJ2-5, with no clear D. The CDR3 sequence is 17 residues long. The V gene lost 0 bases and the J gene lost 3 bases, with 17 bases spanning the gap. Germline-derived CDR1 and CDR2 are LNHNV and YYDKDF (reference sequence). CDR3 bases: TGTGCCACCAGCAGAGATTCGGGCCTCCTTGGGGAAGAGACCCAGTACTTC. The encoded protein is CATSRDSGLLGEETQYF.

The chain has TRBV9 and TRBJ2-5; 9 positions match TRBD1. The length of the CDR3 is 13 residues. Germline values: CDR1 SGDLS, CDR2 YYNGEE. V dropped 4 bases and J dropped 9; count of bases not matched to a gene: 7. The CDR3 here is CASSTGTGSSQYF. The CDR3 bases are TGTGCCAGCAGCACCGGGACAGGGAGCTCCCAGTACTTC. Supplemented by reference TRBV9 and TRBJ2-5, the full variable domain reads DSGVTQTPKHLITATGQRVTLRCSPRSGDLSVYWYQQSLDQGLQFLIQYYNGEERAKGNILERFSAQQFPDLHSELNLSSLELGDSALYFCASSTGTGSSQYFGPGTRLLVL.

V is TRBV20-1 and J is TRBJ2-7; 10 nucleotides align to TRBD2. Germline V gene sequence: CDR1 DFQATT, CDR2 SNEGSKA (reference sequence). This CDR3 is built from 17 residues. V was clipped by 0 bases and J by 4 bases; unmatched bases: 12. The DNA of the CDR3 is TGCAGTGCTAGAGAGGTCAGCGGGAGGGCCCGGGGGTACGAGCAGTACTTC. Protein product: CSAREVSGRARGYEQYF.

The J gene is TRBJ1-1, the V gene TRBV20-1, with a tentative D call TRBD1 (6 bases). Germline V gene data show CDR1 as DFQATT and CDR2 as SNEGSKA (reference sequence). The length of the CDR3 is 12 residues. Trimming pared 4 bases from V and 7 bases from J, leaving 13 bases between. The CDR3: CSAIRGVFEAFF. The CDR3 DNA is TGCAGTGCTATAAGGGGGGTGTTTGAAGCTTTCTTT.